Each of the 32 T cell receptor beta chains below was sequenced from the same sample in a study of cytomegalovirus exposure and HLA in healthy donors. In the PCR, 60 Vbeta and 13 Jbeta primers were used. Using immunoSEQ multiplex PCR, the repertoire was profiled, and TCRdb retains in-frame clones only, with some absent. The data show some 130,000 clones, roughly 80% seen once. What was sequenced was PBMCs. These TCRs come from a male donor in good health and CMV-seronegative.

A single count supports this clone. The chain uses TRBV7-2 and TRBJ1-2; D call uncertain. The CDR3 is 12 residues long. The V gene's germline CDR1 is SGHTA and CDR2 FQGNSA. Trimming shortened V by 4 bases and J by 5 bases, and 8 bases separated the two germline ends. The DNA for the CDR3 is TGTGCCAGCAGCTCCCAGACTTATGGCTACACCTTC. Translation: CASSSQTYGYTF.

V is TRBV7-2 and J is TRBJ2-1; TRBD1 matches at 9 bases. Germline-derived CDR1 and CDR2 are SGHTA and FQGNSA. CDR3 size: 19 residues. The trim removed 7 bases at V and 7 bases at J, leaving 23 bases unmatched. CDR3 loop: CASTTLDRGLSQTRNEQFF. The DNA for the CDR3 is TGTGCCAGCACGACCCTGGACAGGGGTTTGAGCCAAACCAGGAATGAGCAGTTCTTC.

The chain links TRBV27 to TRBJ2-3, with 7 nucleotides matching TRBD1. V lost 8 bases, J lost 2 bases, and 4 bases stayed unmatched. The CDR3 totals 13 residues. Germline lookup yields CDR1 MNHEY and CDR2 SMNVEV (reference sequence). CDR3 sequence: CASQGQLTDTQYF. The CDR3 nucleotides are TGTGCCAGCCAGGGACAGCTCACAGATACGCAGTATTTT.

The chain uses TRBV2 and TRBJ1-2; 11 bases align to TRBD1. Germline loops: CDR1 SNHLY, CDR2 FYNNEI. V lost 6 bases, J lost 6 bases, and 6 bases stayed unmatched. This CDR3 contains 14 residues. The CDR3 sequence is CASRSGQGADGYTF. The DNA of the CDR3 is TGTGCCAGCAGATCTGGACAGGGGGCGGATGGCTACACCTTC.

This rearrangement joins TRBV5-4 to TRBJ2-2; 8 nucleotides align to TRBD1. The V and J ends lost 7 bases and 3 bases, in that order; junction bases with no gene match: 5. The germline CDR1 and CDR2 sequences are SGHNT and YYREEE (reference sequence). The CDR3 is made up of 14 amino acids. The CDR3 region is CASGQTGDTGELFF. Here the CDR3 DNA reads TGTGCCAGCGGACAGACAGGGGACACCGGGGAGCTGTTTTTT.

This clone has only one observation. This chain connects TRBV5-8 to TRBJ1-2, with TRBD1 identical over 11 bases. This CDR3 is 18 amino acids long. V shed 0 bases and J 0 bases; nucleotides not matched to a gene: 7. Germline CDR1 and CDR2: SGHTS and YDEGEE. The CDR3 protein is CASSLVLPGQGANYGYTF. CDR3 DNA: TGTGCCAGCAGCTTGGTACTACCGGGACAGGGGGCTAACTATGGCTACACCTTC.

The chain combines TRBV27 with TRBJ2-2; 10 nucleotides line up with TRBD2. The V gene's germline CDR1 is MNHEY and CDR2 SMNVEV (reference sequence). CDR3 size: 17 residues. The J segment lost 4 bases and the V segment lost 2 bases, leaving 7 bases of the junction unmatched. The CDR3, as DNA: TGTGCCAGCAGTTTACGAGCGGGGGGGCCTAGCACCGGGGAGCTGTTTTTT. This codes for CASSLRAGGPSTGELFF.

The genes are TRBV7-6 and TRBJ2-1, with 7 bases that match TRBD1. Trimming removed 4 bases from V and 6 bases from J; junction bases left unmatched: 9. The CDR3 runs to 15 residues. Looked up from germline, CDR1 is SGHVS and CDR2 is FNYEAQ. The CDR3 sequence is CASSSGQDIGNEQFF. The CDR3 DNA is TGTGCCAGCAGCTCAGGACAGGACATAGGCAATGAGCAGTTCTTC.

V gene TRBV7-2 combines with J gene TRBJ2-3, with 10 bases identical to TRBD2. The CDR3 loop spans 15 amino acids. Germline CDR1 reads SGHTA; CDR2 reads FQGNSA. Trimming at V came to 5 bases and at J to 1 base, leaving 3 bases not matched to a gene. The CDR3 coding sequence is TGTGCCAGCAGCCGAGGGACTAGCGGCACAGATACGCAGTATTTT. Its protein product is CASSRGTSGTDTQYF.

The CDR3 coding sequence is TGTGCCAGCAGCCCGACTAGCGGGAGGGCCGGGTACGAGCAGTACTTC. Protein product: CASSPTSGRAGYEQYF. The rearrangement uses TRBV7-2 and TRBJ2-7; 14 positions match TRBD2. V dropped 5 bases and J dropped 4; count of bases not matched to a gene: 7. The CDR3 extends over 16 amino acids. Germline V gene data show CDR1 as SGHTA and CDR2 as FQGNSA.

The sample holds a few counts of this clone. This chain uses TRBV4-3 with TRBJ2-3; a possible D gene is TRBD2 (5 bases). Germline CDR1 LGHNA, CDR2 YSLEER. The CDR3 is 16 residues long. The V end was cut by 4 bases, the J end by 0 bases, with 14 bases between. Here the CDR3 reads CASSLSRATSTDTQYF. The CDR3 nucleotides are TGCGCCAGCAGCCTCTCGCGGGCAACTAGCACAGATACGCAGTATTTT.

V usage is TRBV18 and J usage is TRBJ2-2, with TRBD2 as a possible D gene (6 bases). V shed 3 bases and J shed 6 bases, with 8 bases lying between them. Germline V gene data show CDR1 as KGHSH and CDR2 as LQKENI. The CDR3 runs 13 residues. DNA for the CDR3: TGTGCCAGCTCACCGGGACTCCCCGGGGAGCTGTTTTTT. Amino acid sequence: CASSPGLPGELFF.

This rearrangement joins TRBV5-5 to TRBJ1-5; D ambiguous. Germline assignment: CDR1 SGHKS and CDR2 YYEKEE (reference sequence). V was clipped by 3 bases and J by 6 bases, with 16 bases between them. The CDR3 spans 15 residues. The CDR3 spells CASSSGKVVGQPQHF. CDR3 nucleotides: TGTGCCAGCAGCTCCGGGAAGGTAGTGGGTCAGCCCCAGCATTTT. Combining the CDR3 with reference TRBV5-5 and TRBJ1-5 gives the whole variable domain DAGVTQSPTHLIKTRGQQVTLRCSPISGHKSVSWYQQVLGQGPQFIFQYYEKEERGRGNFPDRFSARQFPNYSSELNVNALLLGDSALYLCASSSGKVVGQPQHFGDGTRLSIL.

The V and J genes are TRBV7-2 and TRBJ2-5, with a possible D match to TRBD1 (6 bases). Trimming removed 4 bases from V and 5 bases from J, with 11 bases in between. CDR1 is SGHTA and CDR2 is FQGNSA in the germline V gene. The length of the CDR3 is 13 residues. The CDR3 spells CASSSQGGETQYF. CDR3 nucleotides: TGTGCCAGCAGCTCACAGGGTGGGGAGACCCAGTACTTC.

A few counts support this clone. CDR3 sequence reads: CASSYTGFGGELFF. CDR3 bases: TGTGCCAGCAGTTACACAGGTTTCGGCGGGGAGCTGTTTTTT. The chain links TRBV6-5 to TRBJ2-2; perhaps TRBD1 as D (5 bases). The germline CDR1 and CDR2 sequences are MNHEY and SVGAGI. This CDR3 is built from 14 residues. Trimming removed 2 bases from V and 7 bases from J, with 11 bases in between.

The V and J genes are TRBV27 and TRBJ1-2; D is undetermined. The V and J ends lost 5 bases and 1 base respectively, with 14 bases between them. The CDR3 consists of 15 residues. CDR1 and CDR2 from the germline V gene are MNHEY and SMNVEV (reference sequence). The CDR3: CASSPNRRSNYGYTF. The DNA for the CDR3 is TGTGCCAGCAGTCCTAATAGGCGGAGTAACTATGGCTACACCTTC.

The chain links TRBV4-1 to TRBJ2-1; 8 nucleotides line up with TRBD2. This CDR3 has 14 residues. Germline trimming cut 5 bases from V and 8 bases from J; bases unmatched to any gene: 8. Germline V lookup: CDR1 MGHRA, CDR2 YSYEKL. The CDR3 sequence is CASSDGGAFHEQFF. The DNA of the CDR3 is TGCGCCAGCAGCGACGGGGGGGCATTTCATGAGCAGTTCTTC.

The rearrangement uses TRBV5-1 and TRBJ2-2, with 8 bases aligning to TRBD1. Germline V gene sequence: CDR1 SGHRS, CDR2 YFSETQ. Trimming took 3 bases from V and 5 from J; bases not matched to a gene: 6. The CDR3 contains 15 residues. Written as DNA, the CDR3 is TGCGCCAGCAGCTCCGGACAGGGACGGACCGGGGAGCTGTTTTTT. Its protein is CASSSGQGRTGELFF.

This sequence joins TRBV5-1 and TRBJ2-2, with TRBD1 identical over 9 bases. Germline V CDR1 and CDR2: SGHRS, YFSETQ. This CDR3 contains 15 residues. The junction had 7 bases not matched to a gene; V was cut back by 5 bases and J by 5 bases. CDR3 protein: CASRVGQGVTGELFF. The CDR3 DNA sequence: TGCGCCAGCAGAGTGGGACAGGGAGTGACCGGGGAGCTGTTTTTT.

The V call is TRBV7-9, the J call TRBJ2-3; 8 bases match TRBD1. J lost 1 base, V lost 3 bases, and 3 bases had no gene match. The CDR3 is 15 residues long. Germline CDR1 SEHNR, CDR2 FQNEAQ (reference sequence). The CDR3 reads CASSLGQAGTDTQYF. The CDR3 DNA sequence: TGTGCCAGCAGCTTGGGACAGGCAGGCACAGATACGCAGTATTTT. Full variable domain (missing parts from reference TRBV7-9 and TRBJ2-3): DTGVSQNPRHKITKRGQNVTFRCDPISEHNRLYWYRQTLGQGPEFLTYFQNEAQLEKSRLLSDRFSAERPKGSFSTLEIQRTEQGDSAMYLCASSLGQAGTDTQYFGPGTRLTVL.

This rearrangement joins TRBV15 to TRBJ2-1, with 10 bases fitting TRBD2. Looked up from germline, CDR1 is LNHNV and CDR2 is YYDKDF (reference sequence). Trimming cost V 1 base and J 14 bases; bases outside gene matches: 14. This CDR3 is 16 amino acids long. DNA for the CDR3: TGTGCCACCAGCAGAGCGGTGAGCGGGGGGGCCCTCTTAAAGTTCTTC. Amino acids: CATSRAVSGGALLKFF.

This chain connects TRBV7-2 to TRBJ2-2; D is uncertain. The CDR3 is 12 amino acids. The V end was cut by 4 bases, the J end by 3 bases, with 3 bases between. The germline V gene has CDR1 SGHTA and CDR2 FQGNSA. This chain's CDR3 is CASSSYTGELFF. The CDR3 bases are TGTGCCAGCAGCTCATACACCGGGGAGCTGTTTTTT.

V gene TRBV14 combines with J gene TRBJ2-7, with TRBD2 identical over 7 bases. Trimming took 3 bases from V and 3 from J; bases not matched to a gene: 5. CDR1 and CDR2 (germline): SGHDN, FVKESK. CDR3 length: 14 residues. The CDR3 loop is CASSQGGSLYEQYF. In DNA form, the CDR3 reads TGTGCCAGCAGCCAGGGCGGGAGCCTCTACGAGCAGTACTTC.

This rearrangement joins TRBV2 to TRBJ1-1; tentative D call: TRBD1 (5 bases). Germline CDR1 and CDR2: SNHLY and FYNNEI. V was clipped by 3 bases and J by 4 bases, with 15 bases between them. The CDR3 runs to 15 residues. Here the CDR3 DNA reads TGTGCCAGCAGTGAGGTTGGGGCCCGAGTCACTGAAGCTTTCTTT. Protein sequence: CASSEVGARVTEAFF. The variable domain in full, with the rest retrieved from reference TRBV2 and TRBJ1-1, is EPEVTQTPSHQVTQMGQEVILRCVPISNHLYFYWYRQILGQKVEFLVSFYNNEISEKSEIFDDQFSVERPDGSNFTLKIRSTKLEDSAMYFCASSEVGARVTEAFFGQGTRLTVV.

This rearrangement joins TRBV28 to TRBJ2-7; TRBD1 might be the D (6 bases). Trimming took off 5 bases at V and 3 bases at J, with 14 bases between the two ends. Germline assignment: CDR1 MDHEN and CDR2 SYDVKM. The CDR3 spans 14 residues. In DNA, the CDR3 is TGTGCCAGCAGTAACAGGGTAGTGAGCTACGAGCAGTACTTC. This translates into CASSNRVVSYEQYF.

The chain recombines TRBV11-1 with TRBJ1-6; D gene unclear. V shed 2 bases and J shed 14 bases, with 25 bases lying between them. The germline CDR1 and CDR2 sequences are SGHAT and FQDESV (reference sequence). The CDR3 spans 17 residues. The CDR3 DNA sequence: TGTGCCAGCAGCTTATATTCCAGCGCTTCATCAGGAGGGACCCTCCACTTT. Translated, it gives CASSLYSSASSGGTLHF.

V and J are TRBV7-2 and TRBJ1-1; D perhaps matches TRBD1 (6 bases). Trimming left V 1 base short and J 7 bases short, with 10 bases between. The CDR3 spans 13 residues. From germline, CDR1 is SGHTA and CDR2 FQGNSA. In nucleotides, the CDR3 is TGTGCCAGCAGCTTAGGTACAGGGCTTGAAGCTTTCTTT. Its protein is CASSLGTGLEAFF.

V and J are TRBV25-1 and TRBJ2-5; TRBD1 matches at 8 bases. The CDR3 is 17 amino acids. Looked up from germline, CDR1 is MGHDK and CDR2 is SYGVNS. V lost 1 base and J lost 2; bases outside the gene matches: 9. Here the CDR3 DNA reads TGTGCCAGCAGTGAATCGGGCAGGGGGCTTCATCAAGAGACCCAGTACTTC. It translates to CASSESGRGLHQETQYF. Looking up the rest from reference TRBV25-1 and TRBJ2-5 gives the full variable domain: EADIYQTPRYLVIGTGKKITLECSQTMGHDKMYWYQQDPGMELHLIHYSYGVNSTEKGDLSSESTVSRIRTEHFPLTLESARPSHTSQYLCASSESGRGLHQETQYFGPGTRLLVL.

The rearrangement joins TRBV28 to TRBJ1-5, with 10 bases fitting TRBD1. The CDR3 contains 15 residues. CDR1 is MDHEN and CDR2 is SYDVKM in the germline V gene. V lost 6 bases and J lost 7; bases outside the gene matches: 9. The CDR3 coding sequence is TGTGCCAGCAGGCAGACAGGGGGCGAAGGACAGCCCCAGCATTTT. It translates to CASRQTGGEGQPQHF.

The CDR3 here is CASSLAEGAEAFF. DNA of the CDR3: TGTGCCAGCAGTTTAGCGGAGGGTGCTGAAGCTTTCTTT. The chain employs TRBV27 and TRBJ1-1; D gene uncertain. The CDR3 totals 13 residues. Germline values: CDR1 MNHEY, CDR2 SMNVEV (reference sequence). V was shortened by 2 bases and J by 6 bases, with 10 bases between the two germline ends.

The sample holds one count of this clone. This rearrangement joins TRBV25-1 to TRBJ2-5; 8 positions match TRBD2. The V segment lost 0 bases and the J segment 2 bases; nucleotides outside the gene matches: 11. The CDR3 sequence is 18 residues long. Looked up from germline, CDR1 is MGHDK and CDR2 is SYGVNS. In nucleotides, the CDR3 is TGTGCCAGCAGTGAATATGCTAGCGGGCGGGCGTTGCAAGAGACCCAGTACTTC. Its protein is CASSEYASGRALQETQYF. Looking up the rest from reference TRBV25-1 and TRBJ2-5 gives the full variable domain: EADIYQTPRYLVIGTGKKITLECSQTMGHDKMYWYQQDPGMELHLIHYSYGVNSTEKGDLSSESTVSRIRTEHFPLTLESARPSHTSQYLCASSEYASGRALQETQYFGPGTRLLVL.

The chain uses TRBV5-1 and TRBJ2-3; TRBD2 matches 15 bases. Germline V gene sequence: CDR1 SGHRS, CDR2 YFSETQ. V lost 0 bases to trimming and J lost 8 bases; unmatched junction nucleotides: 4. The CDR3 length is 16 residues. CDR3 loop: CASSLGTSGGERTQYF. As DNA, the CDR3 is TGCGCCAGCAGCTTGGGGACTAGCGGGGGGGAACGTACGCAGTATTTT.